This T cell receptor (beta chain) was documented in a study of control samples from healthy donors and cancer patients. Sequenced by immunoSEQ multiplex PCR; TCRdb stores in-frame clones only, minus some. The sample carries 110,000 to 150,000 clones, about nine tenths recorded once. The CDR3 length is 15 residues. Unmatched junction bases numbered 5, after V lost 5 bases and J lost 2 bases. Germline V lookup: CDR1 KGHSH, CDR2 LQKENI. The TCR comes from a man aged 25-45 years in good health. Sequenced: blood. The gene calls are TRBV18 and TRBJ2-2; 7 bases are shared with TRBD1. The DNA for the CDR3 is TGTGCCAGCTCATCCCGGGACAGCAACACCGGGGAGCTGTTTTTT. As protein: CASSSRDSNTGELFF. The full variable domain, with the rest looked up from reference TRBV18 and TRBJ2-2, is NAGVMQNPRHLVRRRGQEARLRCSPMKGHSHVYWYRQLPEEGLKFMVYLQKENIIDESGMPKERFSAEFPKEGPSILRIQQVVRGDSAAYFCASSSRDSNTGELFFGEGSRLTVL.